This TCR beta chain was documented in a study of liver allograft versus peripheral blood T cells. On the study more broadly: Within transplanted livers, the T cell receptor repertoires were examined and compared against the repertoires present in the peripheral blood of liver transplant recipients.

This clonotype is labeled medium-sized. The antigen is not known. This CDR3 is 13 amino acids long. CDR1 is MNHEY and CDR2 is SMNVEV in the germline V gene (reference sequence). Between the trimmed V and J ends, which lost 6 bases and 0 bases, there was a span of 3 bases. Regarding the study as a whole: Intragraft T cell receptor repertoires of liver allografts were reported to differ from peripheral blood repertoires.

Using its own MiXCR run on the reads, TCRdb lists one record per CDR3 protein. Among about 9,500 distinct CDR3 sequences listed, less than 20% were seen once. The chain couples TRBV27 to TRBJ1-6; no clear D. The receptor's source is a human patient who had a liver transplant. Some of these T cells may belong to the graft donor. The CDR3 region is CASRASYNSPLHF. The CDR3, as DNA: TGTGCCAGCAGGGCCTCCTATAATTCACCCCTCCACTTT.